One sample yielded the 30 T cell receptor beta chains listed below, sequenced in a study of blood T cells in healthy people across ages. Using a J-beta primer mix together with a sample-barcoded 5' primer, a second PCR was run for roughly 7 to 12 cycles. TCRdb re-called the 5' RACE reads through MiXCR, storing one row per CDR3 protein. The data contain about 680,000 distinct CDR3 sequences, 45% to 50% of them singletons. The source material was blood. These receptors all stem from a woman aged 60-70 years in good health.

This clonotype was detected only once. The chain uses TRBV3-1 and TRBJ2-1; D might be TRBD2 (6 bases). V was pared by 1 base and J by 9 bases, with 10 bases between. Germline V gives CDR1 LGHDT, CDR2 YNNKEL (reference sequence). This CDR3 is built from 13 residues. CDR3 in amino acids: CASSQVAVGEQFF. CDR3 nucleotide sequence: TGTGCCAGCAGCCAAGTAGCGGTCGGTGAGCAGTTCTTC.

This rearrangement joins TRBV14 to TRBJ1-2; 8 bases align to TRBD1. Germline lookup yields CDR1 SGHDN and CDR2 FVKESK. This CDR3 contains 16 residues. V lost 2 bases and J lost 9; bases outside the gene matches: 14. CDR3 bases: TGTGCCAGCAGCCAACTGATGGACAGGGAAGGAATGCGCTACACCTTC. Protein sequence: CASSQLMDREGMRYTF.

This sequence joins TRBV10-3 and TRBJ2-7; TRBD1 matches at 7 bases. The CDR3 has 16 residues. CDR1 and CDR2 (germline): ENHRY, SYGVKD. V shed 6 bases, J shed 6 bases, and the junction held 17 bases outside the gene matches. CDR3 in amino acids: CAISQDRQGQLSEQYF. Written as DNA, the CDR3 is TGTGCCATCAGCCAGGATCGACAGGGACAATTGAGCGAGCAGTACTTC.

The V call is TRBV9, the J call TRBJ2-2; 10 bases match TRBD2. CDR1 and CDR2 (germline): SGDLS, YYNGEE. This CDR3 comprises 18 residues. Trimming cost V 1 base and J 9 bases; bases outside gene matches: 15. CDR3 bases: TGTGCCAGCAGCGTACAACCTAGCGGGGGAATAATTGCCCGGGAGCTGTTTTTT. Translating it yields CASSVQPSGGIIARELFF.

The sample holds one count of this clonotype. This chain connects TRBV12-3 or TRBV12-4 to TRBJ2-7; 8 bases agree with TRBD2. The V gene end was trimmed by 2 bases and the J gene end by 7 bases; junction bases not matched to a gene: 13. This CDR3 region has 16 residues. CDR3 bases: TGTGCCAGCAGTTTAACGGCTAGCGGGCGGAACAATGAGCAGTACTTC. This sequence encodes CASSLTASGRNNEQYF.

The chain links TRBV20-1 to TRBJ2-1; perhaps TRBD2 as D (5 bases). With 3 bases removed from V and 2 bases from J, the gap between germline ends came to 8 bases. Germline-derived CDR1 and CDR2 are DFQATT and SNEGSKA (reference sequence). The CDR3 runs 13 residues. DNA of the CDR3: TGCAGTGCTAGTCAGCGGACCTACAATGAGCAGTTCTTC. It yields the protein CSASQRTYNEQFF.

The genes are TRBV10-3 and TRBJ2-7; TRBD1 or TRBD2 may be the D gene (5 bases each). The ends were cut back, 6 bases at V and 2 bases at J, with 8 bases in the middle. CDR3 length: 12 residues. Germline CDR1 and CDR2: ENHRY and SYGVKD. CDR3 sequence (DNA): TGTGCCATCAGGGGGACCCCCTACGAGCAGTACTTC. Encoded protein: CAIRGTPYEQYF.

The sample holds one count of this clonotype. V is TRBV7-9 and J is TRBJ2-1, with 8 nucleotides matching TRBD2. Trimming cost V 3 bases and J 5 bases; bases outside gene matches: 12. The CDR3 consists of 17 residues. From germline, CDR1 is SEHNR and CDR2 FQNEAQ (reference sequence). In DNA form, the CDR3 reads TGTGCCAGCAGCTTCCTGAGCGGGAGACCCGAGAACAATGAGCAGTTCTTC. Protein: CASSFLSGRPENNEQFF.

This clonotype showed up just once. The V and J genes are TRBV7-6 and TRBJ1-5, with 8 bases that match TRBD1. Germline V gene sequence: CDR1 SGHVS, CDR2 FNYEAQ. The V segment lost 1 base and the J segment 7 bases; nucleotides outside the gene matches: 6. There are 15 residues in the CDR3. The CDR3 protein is CASSLVAGGGQPQHF. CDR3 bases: TGTGCCAGCAGCTTAGTGGCAGGGGGCGGGCAGCCCCAGCATTTT.

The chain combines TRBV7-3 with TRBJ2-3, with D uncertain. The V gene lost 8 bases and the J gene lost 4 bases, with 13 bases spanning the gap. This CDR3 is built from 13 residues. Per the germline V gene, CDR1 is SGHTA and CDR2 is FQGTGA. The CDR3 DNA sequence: TGTGCCAGCTCTCCGCAGGTCGCAGATACGCAGTATTTT. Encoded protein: CASSPQVADTQYF.

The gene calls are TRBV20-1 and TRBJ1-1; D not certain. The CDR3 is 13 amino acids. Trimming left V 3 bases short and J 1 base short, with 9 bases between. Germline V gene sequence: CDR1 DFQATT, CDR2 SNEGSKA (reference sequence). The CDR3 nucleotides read TGCAGTGCTAGTTCCCTTCGGAACACTGAAGCTTTCTTT. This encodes CSASSLRNTEAFF.

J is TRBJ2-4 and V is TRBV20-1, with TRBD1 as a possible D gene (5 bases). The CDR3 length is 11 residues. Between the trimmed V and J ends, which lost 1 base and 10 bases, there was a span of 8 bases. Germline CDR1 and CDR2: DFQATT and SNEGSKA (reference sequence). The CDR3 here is CSARGGGIQYF. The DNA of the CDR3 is TGCAGTGCTAGAGGGGGCGGAATTCAGTACTTC.

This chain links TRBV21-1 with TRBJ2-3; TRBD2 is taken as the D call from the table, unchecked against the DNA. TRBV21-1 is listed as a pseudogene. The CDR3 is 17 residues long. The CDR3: CANSKAWGGPSTDTQYF. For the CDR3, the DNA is TGTGCCAACAGCAAAGCATGGGGTGGCCCATCCACAGATACGCAGTATTTT.

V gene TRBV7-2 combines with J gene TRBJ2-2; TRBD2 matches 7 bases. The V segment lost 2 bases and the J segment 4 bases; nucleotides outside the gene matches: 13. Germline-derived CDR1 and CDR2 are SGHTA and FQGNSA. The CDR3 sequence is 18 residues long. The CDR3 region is CASSLRRSGTTFTGELFF. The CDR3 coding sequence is TGTGCCAGCAGCTTAAGGAGGTCCGGGACTACCTTCACCGGGGAGCTGTTTTTT.

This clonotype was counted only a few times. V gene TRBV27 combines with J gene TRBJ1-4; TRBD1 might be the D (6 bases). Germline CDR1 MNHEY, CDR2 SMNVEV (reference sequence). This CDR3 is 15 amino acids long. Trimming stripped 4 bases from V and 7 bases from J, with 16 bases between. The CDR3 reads CASSSSAGAGEKLFF. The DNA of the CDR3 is TGTGCCAGCAGTTCCTCGGCGGGGGCGGGTGAAAAACTGTTTTTT.

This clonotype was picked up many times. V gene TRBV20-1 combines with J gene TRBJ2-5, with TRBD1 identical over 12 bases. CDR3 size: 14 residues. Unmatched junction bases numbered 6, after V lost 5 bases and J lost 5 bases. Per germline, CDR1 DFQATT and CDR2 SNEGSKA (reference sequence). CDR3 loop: CSAQGTGGPETQYF. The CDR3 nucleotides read TGCAGTGCTCAAGGGACAGGGGGCCCGGAGACCCAGTACTTC.

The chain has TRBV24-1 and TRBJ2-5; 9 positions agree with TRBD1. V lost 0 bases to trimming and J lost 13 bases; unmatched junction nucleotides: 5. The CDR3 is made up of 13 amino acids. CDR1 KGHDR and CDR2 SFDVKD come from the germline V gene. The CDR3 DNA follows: TGTGCCACCAGTGATTTGAGACAGGGGGTGCTGTACTTC. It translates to CATSDLRQGVLYF.

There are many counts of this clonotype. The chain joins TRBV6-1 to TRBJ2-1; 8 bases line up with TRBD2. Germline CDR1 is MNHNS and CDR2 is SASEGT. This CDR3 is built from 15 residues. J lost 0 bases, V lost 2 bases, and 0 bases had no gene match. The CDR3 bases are TGTGCCAGCAGTGAACTAGCGGGCTCCTACAATGAGCAGTTCTTC. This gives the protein CASSELAGSYNEQFF.

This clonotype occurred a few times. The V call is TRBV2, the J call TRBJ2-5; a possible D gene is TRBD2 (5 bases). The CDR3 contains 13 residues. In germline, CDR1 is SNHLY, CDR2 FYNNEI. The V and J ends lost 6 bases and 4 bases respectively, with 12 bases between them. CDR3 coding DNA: TGTGCCAGCAGCGCTACTAGGATAGAGACCCAGTACTTC. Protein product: CASSATRIETQYF.

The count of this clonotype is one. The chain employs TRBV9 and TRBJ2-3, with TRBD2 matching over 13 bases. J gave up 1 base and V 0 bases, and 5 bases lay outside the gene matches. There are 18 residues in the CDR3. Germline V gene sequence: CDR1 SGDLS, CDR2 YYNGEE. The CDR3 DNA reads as TGTGCCAGCAGCGTAGGACTAGCGGGAGGAAGAGGCACAGATACGCAGTATTTT. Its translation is CASSVGLAGGRGTDTQYF.

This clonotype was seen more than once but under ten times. The CDR3 here is CSWHQETQYF. Written as DNA, the CDR3 is TGCAGTTGGCATCAAGAGACCCAGTACTTC. The chain couples TRBV20-1 to TRBJ2-5; no clear D. The germline V and J ends were trimmed by 8 bases and 2 bases, with 6 bases remaining between them. The CDR3 spans 10 residues. The germline V gene encodes CDR1 DFQATT and CDR2 SNEGSKA (reference sequence).

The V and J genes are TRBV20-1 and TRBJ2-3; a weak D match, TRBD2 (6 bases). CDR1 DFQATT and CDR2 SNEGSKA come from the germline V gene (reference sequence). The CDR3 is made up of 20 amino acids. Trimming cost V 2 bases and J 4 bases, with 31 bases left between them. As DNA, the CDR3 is TGCAGTGCTAGATGGAGTAGCGGCCGTACAAGCGGAGGTCCCGCAGATACGCAGTATTTT. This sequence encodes CSARWSSGRTSGGPADTQYF.

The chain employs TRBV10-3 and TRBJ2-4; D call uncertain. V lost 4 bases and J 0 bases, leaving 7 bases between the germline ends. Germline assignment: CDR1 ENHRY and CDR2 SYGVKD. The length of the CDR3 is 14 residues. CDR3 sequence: CAISGSLAKNIQYF. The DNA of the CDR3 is TGTGCCATCAGTGGGTCCCTAGCCAAAAACATTCAGTACTTC.

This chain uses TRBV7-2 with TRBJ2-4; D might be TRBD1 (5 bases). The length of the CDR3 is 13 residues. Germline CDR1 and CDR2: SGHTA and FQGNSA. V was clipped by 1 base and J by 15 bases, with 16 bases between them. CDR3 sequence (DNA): TGTGCCAGCAGCTTAGAGACAGTAAAGGATCGGTACTTC. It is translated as CASSLETVKDRYF.

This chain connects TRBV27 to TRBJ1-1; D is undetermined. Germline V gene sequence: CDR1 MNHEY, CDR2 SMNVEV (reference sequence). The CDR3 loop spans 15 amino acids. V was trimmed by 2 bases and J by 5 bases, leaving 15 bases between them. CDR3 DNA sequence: TGTGCCAGCAGTTTAACACAGACGATGATGACTGAAGCTTTCTTT. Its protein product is CASSLTQTMMTEAFF.

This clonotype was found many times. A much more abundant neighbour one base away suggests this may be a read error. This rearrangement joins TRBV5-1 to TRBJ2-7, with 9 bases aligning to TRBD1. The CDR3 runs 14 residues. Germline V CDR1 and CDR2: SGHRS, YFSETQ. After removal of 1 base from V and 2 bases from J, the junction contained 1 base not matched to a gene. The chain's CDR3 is CASSLTGGPYEQYF. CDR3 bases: TGCGCCAGCAGCTTGACAGGGGGCCCCTACGAGCAGTACTTC. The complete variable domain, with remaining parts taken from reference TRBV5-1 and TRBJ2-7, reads KAGVTQTPRYLIKTRGQQVTLSCSPISGHRSVSWYQQTPGQGLQFLFEYFSETQRNKGNFPGRFSGRQFSNSRSEMNVSTLELGDSALYLCASSLTGGPYEQYFGPGTRLTVT.

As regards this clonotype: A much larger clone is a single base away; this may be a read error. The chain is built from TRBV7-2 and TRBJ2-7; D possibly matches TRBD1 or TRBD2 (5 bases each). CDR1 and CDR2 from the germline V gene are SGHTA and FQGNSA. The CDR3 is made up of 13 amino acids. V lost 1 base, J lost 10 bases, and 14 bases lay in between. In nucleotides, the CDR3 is TGTGCCAGCAGCTTAGGACAGTCGGAGGCCCAGTACTTC. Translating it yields CASSLGQSEAQYF.

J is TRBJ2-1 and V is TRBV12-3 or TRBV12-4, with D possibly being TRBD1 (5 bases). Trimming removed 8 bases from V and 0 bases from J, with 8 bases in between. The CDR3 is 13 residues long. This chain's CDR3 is CASDRSSYNEQFF. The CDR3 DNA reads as TGTGCCAGCGACAGAAGCTCCTACAATGAGCAGTTCTTC.

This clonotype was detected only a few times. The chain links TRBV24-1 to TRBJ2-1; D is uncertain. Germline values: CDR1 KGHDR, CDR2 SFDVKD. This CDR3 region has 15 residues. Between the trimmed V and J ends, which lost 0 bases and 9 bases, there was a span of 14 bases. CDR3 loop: CATSDLQVGKGEQFF. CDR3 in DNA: TGTGCCACCAGTGATTTGCAGGTGGGCAAGGGTGAGCAGTTCTTC.

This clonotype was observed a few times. Written as DNA, the CDR3 is TGCAGCGTTGAAGGGGGGACAGGGGGAATTTATGGCTACACCTTC. It yields the protein CSVEGGTGGIYGYTF. The rearrangement links TRBV29-1 to TRBJ1-2, with 11 positions matching TRBD1. The CDR3 spans 15 residues. After removal of 1 base from V and 5 bases from J, the junction contained 6 bases not matched to a gene. The V gene's germline CDR1 is SQVTM and CDR2 ANQGSEA.